One sample yielded the 16 T cell receptor beta chains listed below, sequenced in a study of T cell repertoires in cytomegalovirus infection. Their recognized antigens are unknown. TCRdb re-derived calls from the reads in MiXCR, one entry per CDR3 protein. This sample carries 750,000 to 900,000 distinct CDR3 sequences, about 28% of them seen once, and the ten largest clones take roughly 14%. Sequencing used cultured CD8+ T cells from PBMCs, obtained from culture after CMV antigen stimulation. These TCRs come from a human donor in good health (CMV status not recorded). Some clones in this sample may be carry-over from other donors' samples.

This clonotype occurred many times. The chain uses TRBV7-9 and TRBJ2-1, with 12 bases aligning to TRBD2. Germline CDR1 is SEHNR and CDR2 is FQNEAQ (reference sequence). After removal of 5 bases from V and 8 bases from J, the junction contained 7 bases not matched to a gene. This CDR3 is 15 amino acids long. The CDR3 reads CASSIASGGAYEQFF. The CDR3, as DNA: TGTGCCAGCAGCATCGCTAGCGGGGGGGCCTATGAGCAGTTCTTC. Filled out from reference TRBV7-9 and TRBJ2-1, the complete variable domain reads DTGVSQNPRHKITKRGQNVTFRCDPISEHNRLYWYRQTLGQGPEFLTYFQNEAQLEKSRLLSDRFSAERPKGSFSTLEIQRTEQGDSAMYLCASSIASGGAYEQFFGPGTRLTVL.

For the CDR3, the DNA is TGCAGTGCTACCAGGGGGGGGTCGTACACCGGGGAGCTGTTTTTT. It yields the protein CSATRGGSYTGELFF. J is TRBJ2-2 and V is TRBV20-1; perhaps D is TRBD1 or TRBD2 (7 bases each). CDR1 DFQATT and CDR2 SNEGSKA come from the germline V gene (reference sequence). This CDR3 is 15 amino acids long. With 4 bases removed from V and 3 bases from J, the gap between germline ends came to 15 bases.

V is TRBV6-2 or TRBV6-3 and J is TRBJ2-6, with D possibly matching TRBD2 (6 bases). V was shortened by 5 bases and J by 2 bases, with 10 bases between the two germline ends. The germline V gene encodes CDR1 MNHEY and CDR2 SVGEGT. The CDR3 spans 15 residues. CDR3 protein: CASSPRRAGANVLTF. CDR3 bases: TGTGCCAGCAGTCCCCGGAGGGCTGGGGCCAACGTCCTGACTTTC.

The genes are TRBV6-1 and TRBJ1-2; D is unresolved. Germline V lookup: CDR1 MNHNS, CDR2 SASEGT. V shed 10 bases and J shed 0 bases, with 15 bases lying between them. The CDR3 is 14 amino acids. CDR3 in DNA: TGTGCCACCCCAGCGGCGGTATCTAACTATGGCTACACCTTC. It codes for CATPAAVSNYGYTF.

This sequence joins TRBV18 and TRBJ2-3; D gene ambiguous. The CDR3 runs 15 residues. Germline CDR1 and CDR2: KGHSH and LQKENI. With 2 bases removed from V and 2 bases from J, the gap between germline ends came to 11 bases. CDR3 loop: CASSPAIPSTDTQYF. In DNA form, the CDR3 reads TGTGCCAGCTCACCAGCAATCCCCTCCACAGATACGCAGTATTTT. The full variable domain, its missing parts supplied by reference TRBV18 and TRBJ2-3, is NAGVMQNPRHLVRRRGQEARLRCSPMKGHSHVYWYRQLPEEGLKFMVYLQKENIIDESGMPKERFSAEFPKEGPSILRIQQVVRGDSAAYFCASSPAIPSTDTQYFGPGTRLTVL.

The CDR3 DNA reads as TGCAGTGCTAGAGATCGCGCCACATCGAACACTGAAGCTTTCTTT. Translating gives CSARDRATSNTEAFF. The chain uses TRBV20-1 and TRBJ1-1; D is uncertain. The germline V gene has CDR1 DFQATT and CDR2 SNEGSKA (reference sequence). CDR3 length equals 15 residues. With 0 bases removed from V and 1 base from J, the gap between germline ends came to 12 bases.

This chain uses TRBV5-6 with TRBJ1-5; D remains unclear. Germline-derived CDR1 and CDR2 are SGHDT and YYEEEE. This CDR3 contains 16 residues. V was clipped by 1 base and J by 7 bases, with 18 bases between them. The CDR3 nucleotides are TGTGCCAGCAGCTTGTATCGGTCCGGAGATCAACAGCCCCAGCATTTT. This sequence encodes CASSLYRSGDQQPQHF.

The chain has TRBV7-9 and TRBJ2-1; a weak D match, TRBD1 (6 bases). Germline assignment: CDR1 SEHNR and CDR2 FQNEAQ (reference sequence). Trimming stripped 4 bases from V and 5 bases from J, with 9 bases between. This CDR3 has 13 residues. CDR3 sequence: CASSSGANNEQFF. As DNA, the CDR3 is TGTGCCAGCAGCTCAGGGGCGAACAATGAGCAGTTCTTC.

The J gene is TRBJ1-1, the V gene TRBV27, with 7 bases aligning to TRBD1. With 3 bases clipped from V and 3 bases from J, the junction kept 4 bases outside the gene matches. Per germline, CDR1 MNHEY and CDR2 SMNVEV (reference sequence). The CDR3 covers 14 residues. This CDR3 reads CASSFWTGYTEAFF. CDR3 nucleotide sequence: TGTGCCAGCAGTTTTTGGACAGGCTACACTGAAGCTTTCTTT.

This clonotype was counted a few times. In nucleotides, the CDR3 is TGCGCCAGCAGCCAAGCCCTAGCGGCCGCCCGAGGGGAGCAGTTCTTC. This encodes CASSQALAAARGEQFF. V gene TRBV4-1 combines with J gene TRBJ2-1, with 7 bases fitting TRBD2. Germline CDR1 and CDR2: MGHRA and YSYEKL. CDR3 length equals 16 residues. Trimming took 1 base from V and 10 from J; bases not matched to a gene: 13.

This chain joins TRBV12-3 or TRBV12-4 and TRBJ1-5; D not resolved. The CDR3 covers 11 residues. Deletions cut 5 bases from V and 12 bases from J, with 11 bases between. The CDR3 loop reads CASSHGGDQHF. The DNA for the CDR3 is TGTGCCAGCAGTCATGGTGGGGACCAGCATTTT.

The V call is TRBV6-2 or TRBV6-3, the J call TRBJ1-6; no clear D gene. V lost 2 bases to trimming and J lost 6 bases, with 8 bases between them. The CDR3 length is 14 residues. CDR1 MNHEY and CDR2 SVGEGT come from the germline V gene. The CDR3 protein is CASSYGRANSPLHF. The CDR3 bases are TGTGCCAGCAGTTACGGACGTGCTAATTCACCCCTCCACTTT.

The genes are TRBV2 and TRBJ2-7; D is unclear. Germline CDR1 reads SNHLY; CDR2 reads FYNNEI. The CDR3 has 15 residues. Trimming left V 5 bases short and J 0 bases short, with 14 bases between. The CDR3 spells CASSILTRSSYEQYF. The CDR3 bases are TGTGCCAGCAGTATTCTGACACGTAGCTCCTACGAGCAGTACTTC. The full variable domain, rest sourced from reference TRBV2 and TRBJ2-7, is EPEVTQTPSHQVTQMGQEVILRCVPISNHLYFYWYRQILGQKVEFLVSFYNNEISEKSEIFDDQFSVERPDGSNFTLKIRSTKLEDSAMYFCASSILTRSSYEQYFGPGTRLTVT.

The chain is built from TRBV29-1 and TRBJ2-7; perhaps TRBD2 as D (6 bases). V gave up 4 bases and J gave up 2 bases, with 12 bases separating them. Per the germline V gene, CDR1 is SQVTM and CDR2 is ANQGSEA. This CDR3 is built from 13 residues. The CDR3 DNA follows: TGCAGCGTTGCAGGAGGGGACCCCTACGAGCAGTACGTC. Encoded protein: CSVAGGDPYEQYV.

The chain couples TRBV12-3 or TRBV12-4 to TRBJ2-3, with 11 bases matching TRBD2. This CDR3 has 16 amino acids. V lost 5 bases, J lost 4 bases, and 8 bases stayed unmatched. The CDR3 coding sequence is TGTGCCAGCAGTAGGGGACTAGCGGCCAGGGCAGATACGCAGTATTTT. Translation gives CASSRGLAARADTQYF.

This clonotype was picked up one time. The gene calls are TRBV9 and TRBJ2-3; a weak D match, TRBD2 (6 bases). The CDR3 length is 15 residues. V shed 0 bases and J shed 5 bases, with 13 bases lying between them. The germline V gene has CDR1 SGDLS and CDR2 YYNGEE. CDR3 in amino acids: CASSVGDSWGDTQYF. The CDR3 DNA sequence: TGTGCCAGCAGCGTAGGGGACTCTTGGGGAGATACGCAGTATTTT. The full variable domain, in which reference TRBV9 and TRBJ2-3 provide the parts outside the CDR3, is DSGVTQTPKHLITATGQRVTLRCSPRSGDLSVYWYQQSLDQGLQFLIQYYNGEERAKGNILERFSAQQFPDLHSELNLSSLELGDSALYFCASSVGDSWGDTQYFGPGTRLTVL.